The source of this T cell receptor beta chain is a study of CD8 T cells in Susac syndrome. As for the study in general: The Susac syndrome patients were therapy-naive, on corticosteroids, or on intravenous immunoglobulin alone at blood draw.

Roughly 0.45 to 1 ug RNA was reverse transcribed with random hexamers. TCRdb called the immunoSEQ multiplex PCR reads again in MiXCR, with one record for every CDR3 protein. Of about 84,000 distinct CDR3 sequences listed, 95% to 96% were seen once; the top ten hold roughly 0.4%. Sequencing of TCR beta was performed on blood CD8+ and CD4+ T cells. Germline values: CDR1 LNHDA, CDR2 SQIVND (reference sequence). The CDR3 loop spans 16 amino acids. Between the trimmed V and J ends, which lost 5 bases and 0 bases, there was a span of 14 bases. The V gene is TRBV19, the J gene TRBJ2-1; D might be TRBD1 (5 bases). The TCR sequence derives from a human donor with Susac syndrome. The material sequenced was CD8+ T cells from PBMCs. CDR3 DNA: TGTGCCAGTAGTCCCTACCAGGGCGGCTCCTACAATGAGCAGTTCTTC. Translating it yields CASSPYQGGSYNEQFF.